The 19 T cell receptor beta chains reported below all come from one sample, sequenced in a study of blood T cell repertoires in COVID-19. TCRdb's table, derived via immunoSEQ multiplex PCR, lists solely in-frame clones and lacks some. This sample has some 240,000 clones; over 60% occur once, and the top ten carry around 7.3%. The specimen sequenced was peripheral blood. The source of these receptors is a woman between 65 and 79 years old with acute or convalescent COVID-19.

V usage is TRBV2 and J usage is TRBJ2-3; unclear D gene. V was cut by 7 bases and J by 2 bases, with 10 bases left in between. This CDR3 is 13 amino acids long. The germline V gene encodes CDR1 SNHLY and CDR2 FYNNEI. This chain's CDR3 is CASINSPTDTQYF. Written as DNA, the CDR3 is TGTGCCAGCATCAACAGCCCCACAGATACGCAGTATTTT.

This chain links TRBV6-2 or TRBV6-3 with TRBJ2-4, with 9 bases that match TRBD1. The CDR3 totals 14 residues. Germline CDR1 MNHEY, CDR2 SVGEGT. Trimming took 0 bases from V and 11 from J; bases not matched to a gene: 5. CDR3 nucleotides: TGTGCCAGCAGTTACTCCGGGACAGGGTTTTTTCAGTACTTC. This encodes CASSYSGTGFFQYF.

The CDR3 loop reads CASSLELRANTGELFF. The DNA of the CDR3 is TGCGCCAGCAGCTTGGAACTGCGGGCGAACACCGGGGAGCTGTTTTTT. The chain links TRBV5-1 to TRBJ2-2, with a possible D match to TRBD2 (5 bases). This CDR3 spans 16 amino acids. V lost 0 bases and J 0 bases, leaving 9 bases between the germline ends. From germline, CDR1 is SGHRS and CDR2 YFSETQ.

V gene TRBV5-1 combines with J gene TRBJ2-5; TRBD2 might be the D (5 bases). The V and J ends lost 4 bases and 5 bases respectively, with 21 bases between them. Germline V gene lookup returns CDR1 SGHRS and CDR2 YFSETQ. The CDR3 has 16 amino acids. Here the CDR3 DNA reads TGCGCCAGCAGCCTATTAACTGGGGAGCAGGCGGAGACCCAGTACTTC. Its protein product is CASSLLTGEQAETQYF.

The J gene is TRBJ2-1, the V gene TRBV30, with 9 bases fitting TRBD1. The CDR3 extends over 13 amino acids. Germline loops: CDR1 GTSNPN, CDR2 SVGIG (reference sequence). V lost 3 bases and J lost 8; bases outside the gene matches: 5. The CDR3 DNA reads as TGTGCCTGGAGAAAGGACAGGGGCGATGAGCAGTTCTTC. This encodes CAWRKDRGDEQFF.

The genes are TRBV5-1 and TRBJ2-3, with 8 positions matching TRBD1. Germline CDR1 SGHRS, CDR2 YFSETQ. After removal of 7 bases from V and 3 bases from J, the junction contained 7 bases not matched to a gene. The CDR3 totals 14 residues. The CDR3: CASSWTGKTDTQYF. The CDR3 DNA sequence: TGCGCCAGCTCTTGGACAGGGAAAACAGATACGCAGTATTTT.

The chain recombines TRBV18 with TRBJ1-1; D is uncertain. Germline V gives CDR1 KGHSH, CDR2 LQKENI. This CDR3 region has 16 residues. Trimming shortened V by 2 bases and J by 1 base, and 14 bases separated the two germline ends. This CDR3 is CASSPYAGGENTEAFF. CDR3 DNA sequence: TGTGCCAGCTCACCATACGCCGGCGGGGAGAACACTGAAGCTTTCTTT.

The chain is built from TRBV7-2 and TRBJ2-5, with a weak D call TRBD1 (6 bases). Germline CDR1 and CDR2: SGHTA and FQGNSA. The CDR3 has 14 amino acids. Trimming took off 3 bases at V and 2 bases at J, with 10 bases between the two ends. This CDR3 is CASSFGTRQETQYF. Here the CDR3 DNA reads TGTGCCAGCAGCTTTGGGACAAGACAAGAGACCCAGTACTTC.

The genes are TRBV6-5 and TRBJ1-6; D is uncertain. CDR1 and CDR2 from the germline V gene are MNHEY and SVGAGI. This CDR3 has 16 residues. Trimming took off 3 bases at V and 7 bases at J, with 16 bases between the two ends. For the CDR3, the DNA is TGTGCCAGCAGTTATAGGATTTCGGCCGGGAATTCACCCCTCCACTTT. Its translation is CASSYRISAGNSPLHF.

This clone was detected a few times. The genes are TRBV2 and TRBJ2-5, with 7 bases identical to TRBD1. The CDR3 totals 13 residues. V lost 5 bases to trimming and J lost 5 bases; unmatched junction nucleotides: 5. Germline loops: CDR1 SNHLY, CDR2 FYNNEI. CDR3 nucleotides: TGTGCCAGCAGTAGGGGGCTTAGCGAGACCCAGTACTTC. Translating gives CASSRGLSETQYF.

The CDR3 here is CASSRGTSGAPRTDTQYF. The CDR3 bases are TGTGCCAGCAGTCGTGGGACTAGCGGGGCACCCCGCACAGATACGCAGTATTTT. The chain uses TRBV2 and TRBJ2-3, with 13 bases lining up with TRBD2. Trimming took 5 bases from V and 1 from J; bases not matched to a gene: 9. Germline V gene lookup returns CDR1 SNHLY and CDR2 FYNNEI. The CDR3 covers 18 residues.

V and J are TRBV5-1 and TRBJ2-1; 7 bases are shared with TRBD2. Trimming took 5 bases from V and 4 from J; bases not matched to a gene: 6. Germline V CDR1 and CDR2: SGHRS, YFSETQ. This CDR3 has 14 residues. DNA of the CDR3: TGCGCCAGCAGGGGAGGGAAAGGATACAATGAGCAGTTCTTC. This gives the protein CASRGGKGYNEQFF.

This CDR3 is CAISRTGDGNQPQHF. The CDR3 coding sequence is TGTGCCATCAGTAGAACAGGGGATGGCAATCAGCCCCAGCATTTT. The genes are TRBV10-3 and TRBJ1-5; 7 bases fit TRBD1. The J segment lost 2 bases and the V segment lost 5 bases, leaving 6 bases of the junction unmatched. CDR1 and CDR2 (germline): ENHRY, SYGVKD. The CDR3 is 15 residues long.

The chain carries TRBV19 and TRBJ1-5; 7 bases match TRBD1. The CDR3 covers 16 residues. Trimming at V came to 5 bases and at J to 1 base, leaving 8 bases not matched to a gene. The germline V gene encodes CDR1 LNHDA and CDR2 SQIVND (reference sequence). The CDR3 reads CASSPQQGSSNQPQHF. CDR3 nucleotides: TGTGCCAGTAGTCCCCAACAGGGGAGCAGCAATCAGCCCCAGCATTTT.

V is TRBV29-1 and J is TRBJ2-3; 12 bases are a match to TRBD2. The V gene end was trimmed by 4 bases and the J gene end by 4 bases; junction bases not matched to a gene: 3. Germline V gene data show CDR1 as SQVTM and CDR2 as ANQGSEA. This CDR3 contains 14 residues. CDR3 protein: CSVATSGGSDTQYF. The CDR3 nucleotides read TGCAGCGTTGCTACTAGCGGGGGGTCAGATACGCAGTATTTT.

V gene TRBV9 combines with J gene TRBJ1-2, with D maybe TRBD1 (5 bases). CDR1 SGDLS and CDR2 YYNGEE come from the germline V gene. Between the trimmed V and J ends, which lost 0 bases and 3 bases, there was a span of 9 bases. This CDR3 is 14 amino acids long. CDR3: CASSVGGPYYGYTF. The DNA of the CDR3 is TGTGCCAGCAGCGTAGGGGGCCCATACTATGGCTACACCTTC.

The V call is TRBV7-2, the J call TRBJ1-6, with D possibly matching TRBD1 (5 bases). The CDR3 loop spans 14 amino acids. Between the trimmed V and J ends, which lost 5 bases and 7 bases, there was a span of 12 bases. CDR1 is SGHTA and CDR2 is FQGNSA in the germline V gene. The CDR3 spells CASSQDRRNSPLHF. The CDR3 DNA reads as TGTGCCAGCAGCCAAGACAGAAGAAATTCACCCCTCCACTTT.

V and J are TRBV5-1 and TRBJ2-5, with 8 nucleotides matching TRBD1. The CDR3 has 17 residues. The V gene's germline CDR1 is SGHRS and CDR2 YFSETQ. V lost 3 bases and J lost 4; bases outside the gene matches: 14. In DNA, the CDR3 is TGCGCCAGCAGCTCGACAGGGGCGGTGCAACCGCGAGAGACCCAGTACTTC. This sequence encodes CASSSTGAVQPRETQYF.

This clone was counted only a few times. The CDR3 loop reads CSASSGRNTDTQYF. CDR3 DNA: TGCAGCGCCTCTAGCGGTCGGAACACAGATACGCAGTATTTT. This chain connects TRBV29-1 to TRBJ2-3, with 7 bases fitting TRBD2. CDR1 SQVTM and CDR2 ANQGSEA come from the germline V gene. V gave up 7 bases and J gave up 2 bases; unmatched junction bases: 9. The CDR3 extends over 14 amino acids.